Presented here are 17 T cell receptor beta chains from one specimen sequenced in a study of T cell responses to AZD1222 COVID-19 vaccine. This table comes from immunoSEQ multiplex PCR, and its TCRdb copy is limited to in-frame clones, with some not included. The table lists 150,000 to 200,000 clones, 80% to 95% of them singletons. The sequenced sample was peripheral blood, obtained on day 0 of AZD1222 vaccination. The origin of the receptors is an adult in good health.

The chain carries TRBV19 and TRBJ1-6; D may be TRBD1 (5 bases). Germline V gene lookup returns CDR1 LNHDA and CDR2 SQIVND (reference sequence). The ends were cut back, 3 bases at V and 9 bases at J, with 9 bases in the middle. The CDR3 length is 13 residues. The CDR3 loop is CASSIPRGSPLHF. The CDR3 bases are TGTGCCAGTAGTATCCCGAGGGGTTCACCCCTCCACTTT. The full variable domain, its missing parts supplied by reference TRBV19 and TRBJ1-6, is DGGITQSPKYLFRKEGQNVTLSCEQNLNHDAMYWYRQDPGQGLRLIYYSQIVNDFQKGDIAEGYSVSREKKESFPLTVTSAQKNPTAFYLCASSIPRGSPLHFGNGTRLTVT.

This clone was detected a few times. The genes are TRBV4-2 and TRBJ2-7, with D hard to call. Per the germline V gene, CDR1 is LGHNA and CDR2 is YNFKEQ. The CDR3 loop spans 14 amino acids. V lost 1 base, J lost 3 bases, and 10 bases lay in between. CDR3 sequence (DNA): TGTGCCAGCAGCCAAGGGACCGGTGACTACGAGCAGTACTTC. Its protein is CASSQGTGDYEQYF.

As to this clone: Other nucleotide sequences in the sample specify the same CDR3. The V call is TRBV30, the J call TRBJ1-1; no clear D. Germline V gene lookup returns CDR1 GTSNPN and CDR2 SVGIG (reference sequence). The CDR3 runs 11 residues. V was clipped by 3 bases and J by 2 bases, with 4 bases between them. Here the CDR3 reads CAWSVNTEAFF. For the CDR3, the DNA is TGTGCCTGGAGCGTTAACACTGAAGCTTTCTTT.

The rearrangement uses TRBV5-1 and TRBJ1-1; possible D gene TRBD1, 5 bases. The V gene lost 0 bases and the J gene lost 3 bases, with 12 bases spanning the gap. Germline lookup yields CDR1 SGHRS and CDR2 YFSETQ. The CDR3 is made up of 15 amino acids. CDR3: CASSLAHPGDTEAFF. The CDR3 nucleotides are TGCGCCAGCAGCTTGGCTCATCCGGGGGACACTGAAGCTTTCTTT. Full variable domain (remainder filled in from reference TRBV5-1 and TRBJ1-1): KAGVTQTPRYLIKTRGQQVTLSCSPISGHRSVSWYQQTPGQGLQFLFEYFSETQRNKGNFPGRFSGRQFSNSRSEMNVSTLELGDSALYLCASSLAHPGDTEAFFGQGTRLTVV.

This clone was seen once. The chain joins TRBV6-5 to TRBJ2-5, with D unclear. Trimming left V 5 bases short and J 4 bases short, with 17 bases between. The CDR3 is 15 residues long. CDR1 is MNHEY and CDR2 is SVGAGI in the germline V gene. CDR3 coding DNA: TGTGCCAGCAGTCCCCTCGGCAGTTTCCGAGAGACCCAGTACTTC. This codes for CASSPLGSFRETQYF.

V and J are TRBV3-1 (or the pseudogene TRBV3-2) and TRBJ2-1; TRBD2 agrees at 9 bases. CDR1 is LGHDT, CDR2 YNNKEL, per germline (reference sequence). This CDR3 region has 17 residues. V shed 1 base and J 5 bases; nucleotides not matched to a gene: 9. CDR3 sequence: CASSQVSKAGGDNEQFF. Written as DNA, the CDR3 is TGTGCCAGCAGCCAAGTTAGTAAGGCGGGGGGGGACAATGAGCAGTTCTTC.

CDR3 amino acids: CASSAHTGTGLYGYTF. For the CDR3, the DNA is TGTGCCAGCAGTGCCCACACCGGGACAGGGCTTTATGGCTACACCTTC. The rearrangement joins TRBV25-1 to TRBJ1-2, with 9 bases aligning to TRBD1. The length of the CDR3 is 16 residues. Germline CDR1 and CDR2: MGHDK and SYGVNS. After removal of 4 bases from V and 5 bases from J, the junction contained 11 bases not matched to a gene.

This clone was found once. The chain is built from TRBV5-8 and TRBJ1-2, with TRBD1 as a possible D gene (6 bases). Trimming shortened V by 2 bases and J by 3 bases, and 14 bases separated the two germline ends. CDR1 is SGHTS, CDR2 YDEGEE, per germline. The CDR3 covers 15 residues. The CDR3 region has the DNA TGTGCCAGCAGCTTTCGGACAGCCCATTACTATGGCTACACCTTC. It encodes CASSFRTAHYYGYTF.

The chain is built from TRBV27 and TRBJ2-1; D is possibly TRBD1 (6 bases). The CDR3 spans 15 residues. V was clipped by 2 bases and J by 3 bases, with 11 bases between them. Germline loops: CDR1 MNHEY, CDR2 SMNVEV (reference sequence). CDR3 DNA: TGTGCCAGCAGTTTAAGACAGGCCTACTACAATGAGCAGTTCTTC. This encodes CASSLRQAYYNEQFF.

In nucleotides, the CDR3 is TGTGCCAGCAGGACGGGGCCTCATGAAAAACTGTTTTTT. Its translation is CASRTGPHEKLFF. This chain links TRBV12-3 or TRBV12-4 with TRBJ1-4, with TRBD1 as a possible D gene (5 bases). The length of the CDR3 is 13 residues. V dropped 6 bases and J dropped 6 bases, with 11 bases sitting between them.

The chain has TRBV4-1 and TRBJ2-5; no reliable D call. Trimming left V 1 base short and J 5 bases short, with 8 bases between. CDR3 size: 13 residues. The germline V gene has CDR1 MGHRA and CDR2 YSYEKL. For the CDR3, the DNA is TGCGCCAGCAGCCAAGGCTGGTCGGAGACCCAGTACTTC. This codes for CASSQGWSETQYF.

V and J are TRBV19 and TRBJ2-2, with D uncertain. CDR1 and CDR2 from the germline V gene are LNHDA and SQIVND (reference sequence). V was trimmed by 4 bases and J by 5 bases, leaving 11 bases between them. This CDR3 spans 14 amino acids. The CDR3 sequence is CASSSKGFTGELFF. CDR3 in DNA: TGTGCCAGTAGTAGTAAGGGTTTTACCGGGGAGCTGTTTTTT.

V gene TRBV27 combines with J gene TRBJ2-7, with 7 bases matching TRBD2. There are 13 residues in the CDR3. Germline V gene data show CDR1 as MNHEY and CDR2 as SMNVEV (reference sequence). The J segment lost 6 bases and the V segment lost 5 bases, leaving 7 bases of the junction unmatched. DNA for the CDR3: TGTGCCAGCAGTCCCCAGGGCGGGAGCGAGCAGTACTTC. Protein sequence: CASSPQGGSEQYF.

The CDR3 is CASSPRTGGDTEAFF. CDR3 bases: TGTGCCAGCTCACCACGGACAGGTGGGGACACTGAAGCTTTCTTT. The chain couples TRBV18 to TRBJ1-1, with 7 nucleotides matching TRBD1. V shed 1 base, J shed 3 bases, and the junction held 5 bases outside the gene matches. Germline V gene data show CDR1 as KGHSH and CDR2 as LQKENI. CDR3 length: 15 amino acids.

This rearrangement joins TRBV25-1 to TRBJ1-4; maybe TRBD1 (5 bases). Trimming took off 5 bases at V and 6 bases at J, with 16 bases between the two ends. The CDR3 extends over 15 amino acids. Germline V gene sequence: CDR1 MGHDK, CDR2 SYGVNS. The CDR3 bases are TGTGCCAGCAGTAGCCGGGGGGTATTCGATGAAAAACTGTTTTTT. Protein: CASSSRGVFDEKLFF. Full variable domain (remainder filled in from reference TRBV25-1 and TRBJ1-4): EADIYQTPRYLVIGTGKKITLECSQTMGHDKMYWYQQDPGMELHLIHYSYGVNSTEKGDLSSESTVSRIRTEHFPLTLESARPSHTSQYLCASSSRGVFDEKLFFGSGTQLSVL.

J is TRBJ2-7 and V is TRBV5-5; D gene unclear. This CDR3 comprises 14 residues. Germline assignment: CDR1 SGHKS and CDR2 YYEKEE (reference sequence). V shed 5 bases and J shed 6 bases, with 18 bases lying between them. The CDR3 loop is CASRRPSVVSEQYF. CDR3 coding DNA: TGTGCCAGCAGGCGACCGTCGGTGGTTAGCGAGCAGTACTTC.

The gene calls are TRBV5-1 and TRBJ2-1, with a tentative D call TRBD1 (5 bases). The germline V gene has CDR1 SGHRS and CDR2 YFSETQ. The CDR3 covers 14 residues. V was clipped by 4 bases and J by 3 bases, with 11 bases between them. The CDR3 here is CASSGSTGYNEQFF. DNA for the CDR3: TGCGCCAGCAGCGGAAGTACAGGCTACAATGAGCAGTTCTTC.